The rows below give T cell receptor beta chains drawn from one sample of a study of early T cells in non-severe SARS-CoV-2 infection. MiXCR, applied by TCRdb to the 5' RACE reads, yields one record per CDR3 protein. The table has roughly 70,000 distinct CDR3 sequences, about 12% seen once. The sample consisted of whole blood. Receptors were obtained from an adult who was a healthcare worker with PCR-confirmed SARS-CoV-2 infection or an uninfected control (not recorded which). Each CDR3 is given with its conserved first and last residue. Each record gives: J gene, clone size, D gene, V gene, CDR3 DNA, CDR3 protein. A D gene is named only where the DNA matches it firmly. Only some rows state a clone size, as once, few, many or a class for expanded clones.

>TRBJ2-5|.|.|TRBV7-3
TGTGCCAGCAGCTTAATTTCGCAGCCACAAGAGACCCAGTACTTC
CASSLISQPQETQYF
>TRBJ2-1|.|.|TRBV27
TGTGCCAGCAGCCAACCGGGAGTCAGTAATGAGCAGTTCTTC
CASSQPGVSNEQFF
>TRBJ1-3|many|.|TRBV11-2
TGTGCCAGCAGCTCCCGGGACACCTCCTCTGGAAACACCATATATTTT
CASSSRDTSSGNTIYF
>TRBJ2-1|few|TRBD2|TRBV19
TGTGCCAGTAGTTGGAGACTAGCGGGAGACTACAATGAGCAGTTCTTC
CASSWRLAGDYNEQFF
>TRBJ1-1|few|.|TRBV5-1
TGCGCCAGCAGCTTTGCAGGGTTCGCTGAAGCTTTCTTT
CASSFAGFAEAFF
>TRBJ2-2|few|.|TRBV5-1
TGCGCCAGCAGCGACTTCGGGGAGCTGTTTTTT
CASSDFGELFF
>TRBJ2-5|.|TRBD2|TRBV19
TGTGCCAGTAGTACCGGACTAGCGGGTAACCAAGAGACCCAGTACTTC
CASSTGLAGNQETQYF
>TRBJ1-1|many|.|TRBV5-1
TGCGCCAGCAGTACAGGATACACTGAAGCTTTCTTT
CASSTGYTEAFF
>TRBJ2-7|.|TRBD2|TRBV18
TGTGCCAGCTCAGACGGGCCGCGCGGGAGACCGGCCTACGAGCAGTACTTC
CASSDGPRGRPAYEQYF
>TRBJ2-1|.|TRBD2|TRBV11-1
TGTGCCAGCAGCTTCGGACTAGCGGGAGGTGCGAATGAGCAGTTCTTC
CASSFGLAGGANEQFF
>TRBJ1-2|few|.|TRBV6-6
TGTGCCAGCAGTTACAGCCCGGGGGCACTCTATGGCTACACCTTC
CASSYSPGALYGYTF
>TRBJ1-1|many|.|TRBV6-2/TRBV6-3
TGTGCCAGCTCCCAGCTCCGGGTGAACACTGAAGCTTTCTTT
CASSQLRVNTEAFF
>TRBJ2-7|few|.|TRBV10-3
TGTGCCATCAGAGCTTTTCGGCAGGGTGAATACGAGCAGTACTTC
CAIRAFRQGEYEQYF
>TRBJ2-7|many|.|TRBV28
TGTGCCAGCCGTGCTGACTACGAGCAGTACTTC
CASRADYEQYF
>TRBJ2-7|few|TRBD1|TRBV3-1
TGTGCCAGCAGCCTTGACAGGGTCTTACACGAGCAGTACTTC
CASSLDRVLHEQYF
>TRBJ2-5|few|.|TRBV15
TGTGCCACCAGCAGATCGCAAGAGACCCAGTACTTC
CATSRSQETQYF
>TRBJ2-3|many|TRBD2|TRBV29-1
TGCAGCGTGCTCCAACTAGCGGGAGGAACAGATACGCAGTATTTT
CSVLQLAGGTDTQYF
>TRBJ2-4|.|.|TRBV5-4
TGTGCCAGCAGCTTGAGTGGGGGAAGAGTAACCAAAAACATTCAGTACTTC
CASSLSGGRVTKNIQYF
>TRBJ2-5|many|TRBD1|TRBV7-6
TGTGCCAGCAGCTCCGGGACAGCCCTTCAAGAGACCCAGTACTTC
CASSSGTALQETQYF
>TRBJ2-7|few|TRBD2|TRBV29-1
TGCAGCGTTCGAAGTAGCGGGAGTTTCCACGAGCAGTACTTC
CSVRSSGSFHEQYF
>TRBJ2-7|.|.|TRBV28
TGTGCCAGCAGTTTAGGGGGACTTACCTACGAGCAGTACTTC
CASSLGGLTYEQYF
>TRBJ1-1|many|.|TRBV7-2
TGTGCCAGCAGCCCATGGACAACGAACACTGAAGCTTTCTTT
CASSPWTTNTEAFF
>TRBJ2-3|.|.|TRBV20-1
TGCAGTGCTTTGAACAGGGCGACTAGCACAGATACGCAGTATTTT
CSALNRATSTDTQYF
>TRBJ2-4|.|.|TRBV28
TGTGCCAGCAGTTTTTGGGGAGCCAAAAACATTCAGTACTTC
CASSFWGAKNIQYF
>TRBJ1-4|few|.|TRBV4-1
TGCGCCAGCAGCGCGTCATGGGCTAATGAAAAACTGTTTTTT
CASSASWANEKLFF
>TRBJ1-2|.|.|TRBV29-1
TGCAGCGTTGATATACCAGGGCTCAACTATGGCTACACCTTC
CSVDIPGLNYGYTF
>TRBJ2-7|.|TRBD1|TRBV29-1
TGCAGCGTAGGACAGGGGATGTACGAGCAGTACTTC
CSVGQGMYEQYF
>TRBJ2-3|.|TRBD2|TRBV6-2/TRBV6-3
TGTGCCAGCAGTCGTCCGGGACTAGCGGGATCTACGCAGTATTTT
CASSRPGLAGSTQYF
>TRBJ2-7|many|.|TRBV28
TGTGCCAGCAGTTTACAGGGTGGATTCTACGAGCAGTACTTC
CASSLQGGFYEQYF
>TRBJ1-1|few|.|TRBV18
TGTGCCAGCTCCACTAAGGGAGGGACTGAAGCTTTCTTT
CASSTKGGTEAFF
>TRBJ2-1|many|.|TRBV7-6
TGTGCCAGCAGCTCCTCGTCCCAACAGGCCGGCTCCTACAATGAGCAGTTCTTC
CASSSSSQQAGSYNEQFF
>TRBJ2-7|many|.|TRBV18
TGTGCCAGCTCAGGTGAGCGGTTCTCCTACGAGCAGTACTTC
CASSGERFSYEQYF
>TRBJ1-2|many|.|TRBV27
TGTGCCAGCAGTTTACGGAGGGCCGCCGAAGGTTACACCTTC
CASSLRRAAEGYTF
>TRBJ1-1|.|.|TRBV6-5
TGTGCCAGCAGTTACTCAGGGGGCACTGAAGCTTTCTTT
CASSYSGGTEAFF
>TRBJ2-5|.|.|TRBV5-1
TGCGCCAGCAGCTTGGCCACAGGGCGGCAAGAGACCCAGTACTTC
CASSLATGRQETQYF
>TRBJ2-7|.|TRBD2|TRBV7-2
TGTGCCAGCAGCTTAGCTCTAGCGGGAGGCGAGCAGTACTTC
CASSLALAGGEQYF
>TRBJ2-7|.|.|TRBV11-2
TGTGCCAGCAGCCCAACCCGCCGGGACATACTCTACGAGCAGTACTTC
CASSPTRRDILYEQYF
>TRBJ1-6|many|.|TRBV20-1
TGCAGTGCTAGTGGAAGGGACCCGGCTGTAGATAATTCACCCCTCCACTTT
CSASGRDPAVDNSPLHF
>TRBJ2-2|few|.|TRBV11-1
TGTGCCAGCAGTGAAGAAGGAGGGTTAACCGGGGAGCTGTTTTTT
CASSEEGGLTGELFF
>TRBJ2-7|.|.|TRBV29-1
TGCAGCGTTTTCGGCCCTGTCTACGAGCAGTACTTC
CSVFGPVYEQYF
>TRBJ1-1|.|.|TRBV11-2
TGTGCCAGCAGCTTAGACGCGGACAGTGAAGCTTTCTTT
CASSLDADSEAFF
>TRBJ2-5|.|.|TRBV7-9
TGTGCCAGCAGCTTAGATTTTCGGGGAGAAGAGACCCAGTACTTC
CASSLDFRGEETQYF
>TRBJ2-1|.|TRBD2|TRBV29-1
TGCAGCGCAGCGGGAGGGGGGCTACCCTACAATGAGCAGTTCTTC
CSAAGGGLPYNEQFF
>TRBJ1-5|.|.|TRBV20-1
TGCAGTGCTAGATGGACTGTCAGGGGCAATCAGCCCCAGCATTTT
CSARWTVRGNQPQHF
>TRBJ2-7|many|TRBD1|TRBV5-1
TGCGCCAGCAGCTTGGAGACAGGGGGCTTCTACGAGCAGTACTTC
CASSLETGGFYEQYF
>TRBJ2-3|many|TRBD1|TRBV2
TGTGCCAGCAGAGGGGACAGGGCTTACACAGATACGCAGTATTTT
CASRGDRAYTDTQYF
>TRBJ2-3|few|TRBD2|TRBV29-1
TGCAGCGTTGCACTAGCGGGAGGCACAGATACGCAGTATTTT
CSVALAGGTDTQYF